The present T cell receptor (beta chain) was sequenced within a study of early T cells in non-severe SARS-CoV-2 infection. From germline, CDR1 is DFQATT and CDR2 SNEGSKA (reference sequence). This CDR3 is 14 amino acids long. V was clipped by 3 bases and J by 2 bases; unmatched bases: 4. TCRdb processed the 5' RACE reads anew with MiXCR; each CDR3 protein has one entry. In the table there are about 69,000 distinct CDR3 sequences, approximately 9.5% of which are singletons. The source of this sequence is an adult who was a healthcare worker with PCR-confirmed SARS-CoV-2 infection or an uninfected control (not recorded which). This chain uses TRBV20-1 with TRBJ2-1, with 7 bases lining up with TRBD1. Sequencing used whole blood. The CDR3 is CSAREGTAYNEQFF. The CDR3 nucleotides read TGCAGTGCTAGGGAAGGGACAGCCTACAATGAGCAGTTCTTC.